These 15 T cell receptor beta chains came from one sample sequenced in a study of response to subunit inactivated influenza vaccine. TCRdb called the RT-PCR reads again in MiXCR, with one record for every CDR3 protein. This sample carries fewer than 650,000 distinct CDR3 sequences, under 15% of them seen once, and the ten largest clones take about an eighth. The source material was PBMCs from blood, sampled around seven weeks after vaccination. The source of these receptors is a man in his forties or fifties who received an inactivated influenza vaccine.

The chain has TRBV7-9 and TRBJ2-1, with D possibly being TRBD2 (6 bases). This CDR3 has 15 residues. CDR1 SEHNR and CDR2 FQNEAQ come from the germline V gene (reference sequence). Trimming removed 1 base from V and 4 bases from J, with 11 bases in between. CDR3: CASSLGLVGYNEQFF. The CDR3, as DNA: TGTGCCAGCAGCTTAGGACTAGTGGGGTACAATGAGCAGTTCTTC.

CDR3 loop: CASSLGSGGEAFF. CDR3 DNA sequence: TGCGCCAGCAGCTTGGGTAGCGGAGGGGAAGCTTTCTTT. The chain has TRBV5-1 and TRBJ1-1; D is undetermined. The germline V gene encodes CDR1 SGHRS and CDR2 YFSETQ. The CDR3 has 13 amino acids. The V and J ends lost 0 bases and 8 bases respectively, with 11 bases between them.

This clonotype was observed a few times. The J gene is TRBJ1-1, the V gene TRBV5-4; 12 bases agree with TRBD1. This CDR3 has 17 amino acids. The V gene's germline CDR1 is SGHNT and CDR2 YYREEE (reference sequence). J was trimmed by 4 bases and V by 4 bases; bases with no gene match: 11. The chain's CDR3 is CASSTEWDRGRGTEAFF. The CDR3 bases are TGTGCCAGCAGCACTGAGTGGGACAGGGGGCGGGGCACTGAAGCTTTCTTT.

This clonotype was counted between two and nine times. The rearrangement links TRBV5-1 to TRBJ1-6; perhaps TRBD1 as D (5 bases). The germline gives CDR1 SGHRS, CDR2 YFSETQ. The CDR3 consists of 15 residues. V lost 4 bases and J 3 bases, leaving 11 bases between the germline ends. This CDR3 is CASSPGTYYNSPLHF. CDR3 in DNA: TGCGCCAGCAGCCCTGGGACCTACTATAATTCACCCCTCCACTTT.

The gene calls are TRBV28 and TRBJ2-2; D uncertain. CDR3 length equals 14 residues. In germline, CDR1 is MDHEN, CDR2 SYDVKM. The V gene lost 1 base and the J gene lost 9 bases, with 12 bases spanning the gap. This CDR3 reads CASSLFEDPRELFF. CDR3 coding DNA: TGTGCCAGCAGTTTATTCGAGGACCCCCGGGAGCTGTTTTTT.

This chain connects TRBV6-1 to TRBJ2-7; D not certain. Germline CDR1 reads MNHNS; CDR2 reads SASEGT. With 5 bases removed from V and 2 bases from J, the gap between germline ends came to 7 bases. This CDR3 is built from 12 residues. The CDR3 region is CASSQMTYEQYF. As DNA, the CDR3 is TGTGCCAGCAGTCAAATGACCTACGAGCAGTACTTC.

Only a few counts were recorded for this clonotype. J is TRBJ2-7 and V is TRBV7-6; TRBD2 is a possible D gene (6 bases). Germline CDR1 reads SGHVS; CDR2 reads FNYEAQ. Trimming left V 1 base short and J 6 bases short, with 13 bases between. The length of the CDR3 is 14 residues. The CDR3, as DNA: TGTGCCAGCAGCTTAGTGGGCGGGGTCCGCGAGCAGTACTTC. It encodes CASSLVGGVREQYF. Full variable domain (remainder filled in from reference TRBV7-6 and TRBJ2-7): GAGVSQSPRYKVTKRGQDVALRCDPISGHVSLYWYRQALGQGPEFLTYFNYEAQQDKSGLPNDRFSAERPEGSISTLTIQRTEQRDSAMYRCASSLVGGVREQYFGPGTRLTVT.

This clonotype was detected only a few times. The V call is TRBV7-9, the J call TRBJ2-1; D perhaps matches TRBD2 (6 bases). Trimming stripped 5 bases from V and 10 bases from J, with 21 bases between. The CDR3 contains 15 residues. Germline V gene data show CDR1 as SEHNR and CDR2 as FQNEAQ (reference sequence). The CDR3, as DNA: TGTGCCAGCAGCGCCTCAATGCGGGGCTCGGGGGAGCAGTTCTTC. This gives the protein CASSASMRGSGEQFF.

This clonotype was detected only a few times. The rearrangement uses TRBV20-1 and TRBJ2-3; D perhaps matches TRBD1 (6 bases). V lost 6 bases to trimming and J lost 5 bases, with 18 bases between them. Germline lookup yields CDR1 DFQATT and CDR2 SNEGSKA (reference sequence). This CDR3 contains 14 residues. CDR3 region: CSAHRVGRRDTQYF. The DNA for the CDR3 is TGCAGTGCCCACAGGGTGGGTCGGAGAGATACGCAGTATTTT.

In its sample, this clonotype was seen a few times. This sequence joins TRBV24-1 and TRBJ2-3; TRBD1 aligns across 7 bases. Looked up from germline, CDR1 is KGHDR and CDR2 is SFDVKD. The length of the CDR3 is 15 residues. The V segment lost 4 bases and the J segment 9 bases; nucleotides outside the gene matches: 12. The chain's CDR3 is CATSDRPYRGRTQYF. The CDR3 DNA reads as TGTGCCACCAGTGACCGACCCTACAGGGGTAGGACGCAGTATTTT.

This sequence joins TRBV4-2 and TRBJ1-4; D is ambiguous. This CDR3 is 16 amino acids long. Germline V lookup: CDR1 LGHNA, CDR2 YNFKEQ. V was pared by 0 bases and J by 1 base, with 9 bases between. The CDR3 coding sequence is TGTGCCAGCAGCCAAGATCCCGGCAGAACTAATGAAAAACTGTTTTTT. The encoded protein is CASSQDPGRTNEKLFF.

The chain recombines TRBV27 with TRBJ2-7, with TRBD2 matching over 14 bases. This CDR3 contains 18 residues. Trimming took 4 bases from V and 5 from J; bases not matched to a gene: 13. The V gene's germline CDR1 is MNHEY and CDR2 SMNVEV (reference sequence). The CDR3 DNA reads as TGTGCCAGCAGTTCTTTTCCCGGGACTAGCGGGAGACACGACGAGCAGTACTTC. Protein product: CASSSFPGTSGRHDEQYF.

The chain joins TRBV24-1 to TRBJ1-2, with TRBD1 as a possible D gene (6 bases). CDR1 KGHDR and CDR2 SFDVKD come from the germline V gene. The V gene lost 6 bases and the J gene lost 7 bases, with 14 bases spanning the gap. This CDR3 has 13 amino acids. CDR3 in DNA: TGTGCCACCAGTATAGGGGGAGGATCTGGCTACACCTTC. This encodes CATSIGGGSGYTF.

The CDR3 bases are TGTGCCAGCAGCCTAAAGGGACAGGGTGCGGCCGAGCAGTACTTC. Translation gives CASSLKGQGAAEQYF. The chain is built from TRBV5-8 and TRBJ2-7, with 9 nucleotides matching TRBD1. With V trimmed by 4 bases and J by 6 bases, 11 bases remained unmatched. CDR3 length: 15 amino acids. Per germline, CDR1 SGHTS and CDR2 YDEGEE.

This sequence joins TRBV4-3 and TRBJ2-7, with 13 bases that match TRBD2. CDR1 is LGHNA and CDR2 is YSLEER in the germline V gene. The junction had 6 bases not matched to a gene; V was cut back by 0 bases and J by 4 bases. The CDR3 is 17 residues long. Here the CDR3 reads CASSQDLTSGRNYEQYF. CDR3 in DNA: TGCGCCAGCAGCCAAGATCTGACTAGCGGGAGGAATTACGAGCAGTACTTC.